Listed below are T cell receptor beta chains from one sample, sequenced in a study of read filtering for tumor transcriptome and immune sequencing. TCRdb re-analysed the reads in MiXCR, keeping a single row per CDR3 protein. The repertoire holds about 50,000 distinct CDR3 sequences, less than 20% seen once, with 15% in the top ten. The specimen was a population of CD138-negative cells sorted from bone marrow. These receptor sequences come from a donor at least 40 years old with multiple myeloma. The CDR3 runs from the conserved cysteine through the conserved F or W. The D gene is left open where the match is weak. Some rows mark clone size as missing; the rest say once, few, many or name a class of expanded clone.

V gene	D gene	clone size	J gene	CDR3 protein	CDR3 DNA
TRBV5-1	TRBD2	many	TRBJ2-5	CASSLEPAGVEETQYF	TGCGCCAGCAGCTTGGAACCAGCGGGAGTCGAAGAGACCCAGTACTTC
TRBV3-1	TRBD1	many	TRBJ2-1	CASSQRDSWNEQFF	TGTGCCAGCAGCCAAAGGGACAGTTGGAATGAGCAGTTCTTC
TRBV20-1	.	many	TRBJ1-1	CSAPVGSALMNTEAFF	TGCAGTGCTCCGGTGGGGAGTGCTCTTATGAACACTGAAGCTTTCTTT
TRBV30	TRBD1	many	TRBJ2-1	CAWSVGQGVEFF	TGTGCCTGGAGTGTCGGACAGGGGGTTGAGTTCTTC
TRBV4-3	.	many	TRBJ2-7	CASSQDLQSGSSYEQYF	TGCGCCAGCAGCCAAGATCTACAGAGCGGGTCCTCCTACGAGCAGTACTTC
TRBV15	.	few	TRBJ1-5	CATSRDFGPQHF	TGTGCCACCAGCAGAGATTTTGGGCCCCAGCATTTT
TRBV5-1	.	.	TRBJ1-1	CANSGQGGTTGAFF	TGCGCCAACAGCGGTCAGGGTGGGACCACTGGAGCTTTCTTT
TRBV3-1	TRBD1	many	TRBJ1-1	CASSPRQGEGRAFF	TGTGCCAGCAGCCCACGACAGGGGGAAGGTCGAGCTTTCTTT
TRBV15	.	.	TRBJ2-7	CATSRPLGWDKAFEQYF	TGTGCCACCAGCAGACCCCTTGGGTGGGACAAAGCCTTCGAGCAGTACTTC
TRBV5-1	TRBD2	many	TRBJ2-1	CASSPLAGGPIEQFF	TGCGCCAGCAGCCCCTTAGCGGGAGGGCCGATTGAGCAGTTCTTC
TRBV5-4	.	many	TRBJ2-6	CASSPTPGANVLTF	TGTGCCAGCAGCCCAACTCCCGGGGCCAACGTCCTGACTTTC
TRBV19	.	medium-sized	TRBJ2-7	CASSGSLLYEQYF	TGTGCCAGTAGCGGCAGCCTCCTCTACGAGCAGTACTTC
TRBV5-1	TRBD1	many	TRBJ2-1	CASSLSPGQGGNEQFF	TGCGCCAGCAGCTTGAGTCCGGGACAGGGAGGCAATGAGCAGTTCTTC
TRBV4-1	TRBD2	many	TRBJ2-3	CASGTSGTDTQYF	TGCGCCAGCGGGACTAGCGGCACAGATACGCAGTATTTT
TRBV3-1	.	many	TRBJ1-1	CASSIVEGPNTEAFF	TGTGCCAGCAGCATAGTTGAGGGCCCGAACACTGAAGCTTTCTTT
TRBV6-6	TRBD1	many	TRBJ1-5	CASTRTGAIRNQPQHF	TGTGCCAGCACTCGAACAGGGGCCATTAGGAATCAGCCCCAGCATTTT
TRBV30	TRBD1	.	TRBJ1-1	CAWSGGPQGGLTEALF	TGTGCCTGGAGTGGGGGGCCACAAGGGGGCCTTACTGAAGCTCTCTTT
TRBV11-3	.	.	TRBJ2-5	CASSLEAGTQYF	TGTGCCAGCAGCTTAGAGGCGGGGACCCAGTACTTC
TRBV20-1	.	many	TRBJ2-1	CSATPRGTYNEQFF	TGCAGTGCCACACCCAGGGGAACCTACAATGAGCAGTTCTTC
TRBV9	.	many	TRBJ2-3	CASSAGSSTDTQYF	TGTGCCAGCAGCGCGGGTTCCTCCACAGATACGCAGTATTTT
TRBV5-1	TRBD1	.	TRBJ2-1	CASSLALVGQDYSEQFF	TGCGCCAGCAGCTTGGCCCTCGTGGGACAGGACTACAGTGAGCAGTTCTTC
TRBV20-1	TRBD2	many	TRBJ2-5	CSARGLGSGRARETQYF	TGCAGTGCTAGAGGCCTGGGAAGCGGGAGGGCCCGTGAGACCCAGTACTTC
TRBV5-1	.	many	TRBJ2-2	CASSLEGTGELFF	TGCGCCAGCAGCTTGGAGGGCACCGGGGAGCTGTTTTTT